The 27 T cell receptor beta chains in this list originate from one sample, sequenced in a study of shared T cell receptors in the human thymus. Method: immunoSEQ multiplex PCR; TCRdb's copy keeps in-frame clones and lacks some. The sample lists hundreds of thousands of clones, over 75% occurring once. The same specimen was also included in a second study, on human thymus T cells.

The sequenced sample was thymocytes. These receptors all stem from a boy under two years old with a congenital heart defect.

The chain is built from TRBV12-5 and TRBJ2-7, with 9 bases lining up with TRBD1. V was clipped by 4 bases and J by 1 base; unmatched bases: 14. The CDR3 extends over 18 amino acids. Germline lookup yields CDR1 LGHNT and CDR2 FRNRAP. The CDR3 reads CASGYRGHRDRASYEQYF. DNA for the CDR3: TGTGCTAGTGGTTATAGGGGGCACCGGGACAGGGCGTCCTACGAGCAGTACTTC.

This clone was found once. The rearrangement uses TRBV7-3 and TRBJ2-1; D call uncertain. The CDR3 runs to 13 residues. Germline lookup yields CDR1 SGHTA and CDR2 FQGTGA. V was clipped by 6 bases and J by 8 bases, with 14 bases between them. This chain's CDR3 is CASRPLSSDEQFF. CDR3 DNA: TGTGCCAGCAGACCCCTGTCTTCGGATGAGCAGTTCTTC.

The genes are TRBV29-1 and TRBJ2-1, with D perhaps matching TRBD2 (6 bases). Germline CDR1 is SQVTM and CDR2 is ANQGSEA. This CDR3 comprises 15 residues. V was clipped by 7 bases and J by 2 bases, with 18 bases between them. DNA of the CDR3: TGCAGCGCCCGAGGAGGAGGGTACCCCTACAATGAGCAGTTCTTC. It encodes CSARGGGYPYNEQFF.

The chain links TRBV15 to TRBJ2-3; 8 bases map to TRBD1. The CDR3 is made up of 17 amino acids. Germline V gene lookup returns CDR1 LNHNV and CDR2 YYDKDF (reference sequence). The V and J ends lost 0 bases and 1 base, in that order; junction bases with no gene match: 6. In DNA, the CDR3 is TGTGCCACCAGCAGAGAGCCACCGGGACAGGGCACAGATACGCAGTATTTT. Encoded protein: CATSREPPGQGTDTQYF.

The CDR3 nucleotides are TGTGCCAGCAGCCCCGACAGGCCTGAGCAGTTCTTC. It codes for CASSPDRPEQFF. This rearrangement joins TRBV7-2 to TRBJ2-1; perhaps TRBD1 as D (6 bases). Trimming took off 5 bases at V and 9 bases at J, with 11 bases between the two ends. Germline V lookup: CDR1 SGHTA, CDR2 FQGNSA. The CDR3 is 12 amino acids.

The rearrangement links TRBV19 to TRBJ1-5; possible D gene TRBD1, 5 bases. Between the trimmed V and J ends, which lost 5 bases and 0 bases, there was a span of 14 bases. Germline V CDR1 and CDR2: LNHDA, SQIVND (reference sequence). The CDR3 sequence is 16 residues long. The CDR3 sequence: CASSYPRGVSNQPQHF. CDR3 in DNA: TGTGCCAGTAGTTACCCCCGGGGGGTTAGCAATCAGCCCCAGCATTTT.

This rearrangement joins TRBV5-6 to TRBJ2-7; no reliable D call. The germline V gene has CDR1 SGHDT and CDR2 YYEEEE. This CDR3 spans 14 amino acids. V lost 5 bases and J lost 0, with 12 bases in between. The CDR3 sequence: CASSNGLSSYEQYF. CDR3 coding DNA: TGTGCCAGCAGTAATGGGCTCTCCTCCTACGAGCAGTACTTC.

The chain couples TRBV13 to TRBJ2-1; 9 bases align to TRBD2. The germline CDR1 and CDR2 sequences are PRHDT and FYEKMQ (reference sequence). With 5 bases clipped from V and 0 bases from J, the junction kept 26 bases outside the gene matches. This CDR3 region has 23 residues. CDR3 loop: CASSPLIGILAGKPQSSYNEQFF. Here the CDR3 DNA reads TGTGCCAGCAGCCCCTTAATAGGAATACTAGCGGGCAAGCCTCAGAGCTCCTACAATGAGCAGTTCTTC.

The V and J genes are TRBV10-2 and TRBJ2-7; 8 nucleotides line up with TRBD2. The CDR3 extends over 17 amino acids. V dropped 0 bases and J dropped 4; count of bases not matched to a gene: 11. The germline gives CDR1 WSHSY, CDR2 SAAADI. CDR3 protein: CASSESGPAGDPYEQYF. The CDR3 DNA reads as TGCGCCAGCAGTGAGTCCGGCCCAGCGGGAGACCCTTACGAGCAGTACTTC.

The chain joins TRBV10-3 to TRBJ2-7; D not certain. The CDR3 runs 12 residues. The germline V and J ends were trimmed by 3 bases and 2 bases, with 5 bases remaining between them. Germline CDR1 is ENHRY and CDR2 is SYGVKD. As DNA, the CDR3 is TGTGCCATCAGTGACACAACCTACGAGCAGTACTTC. It encodes CAISDTTYEQYF.

This chain links TRBV4-1 with TRBJ1-1, with 8 nucleotides matching TRBD1. The CDR3 has 13 residues. CDR1 and CDR2 (germline): MGHRA, YSYEKL. J gave up 6 bases and V 7 bases, and 7 bases lay outside the gene matches. CDR3 DNA sequence: TGCGCCAGCACCCGGACAGGGTTCCCTGAAGCTTTCTTT. Translation gives CASTRTGFPEAFF.

The chain has TRBV6-1 and TRBJ2-4, with D possibly being TRBD1 (6 bases). CDR1 MNHNS and CDR2 SASEGT come from the germline V gene. CDR3 length: 16 amino acids. V dropped 3 bases and J dropped 0 bases, with 12 bases sitting between them. CDR3 amino acids: CASSEGARLAKNIQYF. Written as DNA, the CDR3 is TGTGCCAGCAGTGAGGGGGCCAGACTAGCCAAAAACATTCAGTACTTC.

With regard to this clone: The same CDR3 is also encoded by other DNA sequences in this sample. The V gene is TRBV6-1, the J gene TRBJ1-2; TRBD1 agrees at 9 bases. CDR1 is MNHNS and CDR2 is SASEGT in the germline V gene. This CDR3 comprises 14 residues. Losses at the gene ends were 5 bases for V and 6 bases for J; bases not matched to a gene: 7. CDR3 protein: CASSQPGQGDGYTF. CDR3 bases: TGTGCCAGCAGTCAGCCGGGACAGGGAGATGGCTACACCTTC.

The chain combines TRBV9 with TRBJ2-5; no firm D call. Germline V gene lookup returns CDR1 SGDLS and CDR2 YYNGEE. Deletions cut 0 bases from V and 5 bases from J, with 8 bases between. The CDR3 runs to 13 residues. CDR3 sequence (DNA): TGTGCCAGCAGCGTAGCAACCGCGGAGACCCAGTACTTC. Translation: CASSVATAETQYF.

The chain has TRBV4-1 and TRBJ2-7; 7 nucleotides align to TRBD2. From germline, CDR1 is MGHRA and CDR2 YSYEKL. The CDR3 is 21 amino acids. After removal of 0 bases from V and 2 bases from J, the junction contained 22 bases not matched to a gene. CDR3 loop: CASSQDKPGRGGREAAYEQYF. The CDR3 nucleotides are TGCGCCAGCAGCCAAGATAAACCTGGTCGGGGCGGGAGAGAGGCAGCCTACGAGCAGTACTTC.

The V gene is TRBV5-4, the J gene TRBJ2-3, with D possibly being TRBD1 (6 bases). Germline CDR1 and CDR2: SGHNT and YYREEE (reference sequence). CDR3 size: 14 residues. V gave up 2 bases and J gave up 3 bases, with 10 bases separating them. CDR3 amino acids: CASSLRDITDTQYF. In DNA form, the CDR3 reads TGTGCCAGCAGCTTACGGGACATAACAGATACGCAGTATTTT. The full variable domain, rest sourced from reference TRBV5-4 and TRBJ2-3, is ETGVTQSPTHLIKTRGQQVTLRCSSQSGHNTVSWYQQALGQGPQFIFQYYREEENGRGNFPPRFSGLQFPNYSSELNVNALELDDSALYLCASSLRDITDTQYFGPGTRLTVL.

This clone was seen a handful of times. This chain uses TRBV13 with TRBJ2-7, with TRBD1 matching 7 bases. This CDR3 is 15 amino acids long. The V segment lost 3 bases and the J segment 2 bases; nucleotides outside the gene matches: 7. CDR1 is PRHDT and CDR2 is FYEKMQ in the germline V gene (reference sequence). The CDR3 DNA reads TGTGCCAGCAGCTTCAGCAGGGGGAATCCCTACGAGCAGTACTTC. It specifies CASSFSRGNPYEQYF.

The genes are TRBV9 and TRBJ2-1, with 12 bases identical to TRBD2. The trim removed 2 bases at V and 9 bases at J, leaving 9 bases unmatched. The germline CDR1 and CDR2 sequences are SGDLS and YYNGEE. The CDR3 length is 16 residues. CDR3 amino acids: CASSVPLAGGPGEQFF. The CDR3 bases are TGTGCCAGCAGCGTTCCTCTAGCGGGAGGGCCGGGTGAGCAGTTCTTC.

V gene TRBV6-5 combines with J gene TRBJ2-4, with D uncertain. The CDR3 runs 14 residues. Trimming cost V 4 bases and J 1 base, with 8 bases left between them. CDR1 and CDR2 (germline): MNHEY, SVGAGI. The CDR3 DNA sequence: TGTGCCAGCAGTTCCGGGTATGCCAAAAACATTCAGTACTTC. Protein sequence: CASSSGYAKNIQYF.

The rearrangement uses TRBV15 and TRBJ2-7; D perhaps matches TRBD1 (6 bases). The CDR3 spans 16 residues. Germline CDR1 and CDR2: LNHNV and YYDKDF (reference sequence). The ends were cut back, 0 bases at V and 3 bases at J, with 15 bases in the middle. In DNA form, the CDR3 reads TGTGCCACCAGCAGAGAGACTGGGGGCATACACTACGAGCAGTACTTC. Residues: CATSRETGGIHYEQYF.

CDR3 protein: CASSFPHGEGHEQYF. The CDR3 DNA reads as TGTGCCAGCAGCTTTCCCCATGGAGAGGGCCACGAGCAGTACTTC. The chain is built from TRBV7-9 and TRBJ2-7; D perhaps matches TRBD2 (5 bases). Germline CDR1 and CDR2: SEHNR and FQNEAQ (reference sequence). This CDR3 has 15 amino acids. V lost 3 bases to trimming and J lost 5 bases, with 17 bases between them.

CDR3 sequence (DNA): TGTGCCAGCAGCCAGGACAGGCGAAACGGGGAGCTGTTTTTT. Residues: CASSQDRRNGELFF. The chain combines TRBV7-2 with TRBJ2-2; TRBD1 agrees at 7 bases. Germline CDR1 and CDR2: SGHTA and FQGNSA. The CDR3 totals 14 residues. V was pared by 5 bases and J by 7 bases, with 7 bases of the junction left unmatched.

The DNA of the CDR3 is TGCGCCAGCAGCCAAGATAGGATGGTAGCCCCGGGAGGAGCGATGAACGAGCAGTACTTC. This encodes CASSQDRMVAPGGAMNEQYF. This chain uses TRBV4-3 with TRBJ2-7; 7 bases line up with TRBD2. CDR3 length: 20 residues. Germline values: CDR1 LGHNA, CDR2 YSLEER. The junction had 22 bases not matched to a gene; V was cut back by 0 bases and J by 5 bases.

This clone occurred a few times. V gene TRBV13 combines with J gene TRBJ2-7; 7 bases are shared with TRBD2. CDR1 is PRHDT, CDR2 FYEKMQ, per germline (reference sequence). This CDR3 region has 14 residues. V gave up 3 bases and J gave up 4 bases; unmatched junction bases: 6. This chain's CDR3 is CASSLFGLEYEQYF. CDR3 nucleotides: TGTGCCAGCAGCTTGTTCGGACTAGAGTACGAGCAGTACTTC.

The chain combines TRBV10-2 with TRBJ2-4, with 11 bases identical to TRBD2. CDR1 and CDR2 from the germline V gene are WSHSY and SAAADI. After removal of 5 bases from V and 3 bases from J, the junction contained 9 bases not matched to a gene. The CDR3 is 17 residues long. The CDR3 DNA follows: TGCGCCAGCAGTCCCACTAGCGGGAGAACCAACAAAAACATTCAGTACTTC. Translating it yields CASSPTSGRTNKNIQYF.

The V gene is TRBV18, the J gene TRBJ2-7, with 11 bases lining up with TRBD2. The V and J ends lost 3 bases and 3 bases, in that order; junction bases with no gene match: 16. This CDR3 is 19 amino acids long. Germline CDR1 KGHSH, CDR2 LQKENI. CDR3 coding DNA: TGTGCCAGCTCACCCCCGATAGCGGGAGGGCCCGAAATCGGCTACGAGCAGTACTTC. Residues: CASSPPIAGGPEIGYEQYF.

The chain is built from TRBV28 and TRBJ2-5; a weak D match, TRBD2 (6 bases). CDR1 MDHEN and CDR2 SYDVKM come from the germline V gene. V was cut by 3 bases and J by 1 base, with 12 bases left in between. CDR3 length equals 15 residues. CDR3 nucleotide sequence: TGTGCCAGCAGTTTGTGTCTAGCGACCCAAGAGACCCAGTACTTC. Amino acid sequence: CASSLCLATQETQYF.